This T cell receptor beta chain came from a study of long-term antiretroviral therapy in people with HIV. Regarding the study as a whole: HIV repertoires spanned narrower CDR3 length ranges than controls.

For this clone: Its specificity is unknown.

The ends lost 6 bases at V and 13 bases at J; junction bases unmatched: 9. The CDR3 consists of 12 residues. Germline V gives CDR1 SNHLY, CDR2 FYNNEI. Running of the v3.0 immunoSEQ assay took place at survey level. Sequencing used immunoSEQ multiplex PCR; TCRdb keeps in-frame clones, though not all of them. The sample lists about 32,000 clones; 95% to 98% were seen once. V and J are TRBV2 and TRBJ1-1; 9 bases line up with TRBD1. Specimen: unsorted PBMCs, collected 7.6 years after starting antiretroviral therapy. This receptor was taken from a man aged 25 to 40 with HIV. CDR3 nucleotide sequence: TGTGCCAGCAGCCGACGACAGGGGGACGTTTTCTTT. This encodes CASSRRQGDVFF.